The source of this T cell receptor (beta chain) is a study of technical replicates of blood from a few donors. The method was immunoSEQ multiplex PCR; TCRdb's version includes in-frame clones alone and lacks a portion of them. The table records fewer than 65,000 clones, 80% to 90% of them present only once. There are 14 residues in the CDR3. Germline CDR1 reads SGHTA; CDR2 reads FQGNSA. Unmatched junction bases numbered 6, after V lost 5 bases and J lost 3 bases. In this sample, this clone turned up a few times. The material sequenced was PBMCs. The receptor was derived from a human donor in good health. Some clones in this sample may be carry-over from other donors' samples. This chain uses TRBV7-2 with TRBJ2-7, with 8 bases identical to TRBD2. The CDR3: CASSSSGDDYEQYF. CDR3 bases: TGTGCCAGCAGCAGTAGCGGGGACGACTACGAGCAGTACTTC.